A single sample gave rise to the 20 T cell receptor beta chains below, sequenced in a study of T cells in Graves' hyperthyroidism and ophthalmopathy. TCR beta CDR3 sequences were amplified from RNA transcripts. The TCR CDR3 was amplified in a first-round RT-PCR using the HTBI primer set. TCRdb reanalysed the multiplex PCR reads using MiXCR and keeps one entry per CDR3 protein. The repertoire holds 300,000 to 400,000 distinct CDR3 sequences, about 15% seen once, with about 26% in the top ten. The sequencing input was blood. All receptors come from a woman under 40 with Graves' hyperthyroidism.

The V gene is TRBV6-2 or TRBV6-3, the J gene TRBJ1-2; 9 nucleotides match TRBD1. This CDR3 comprises 14 residues. V trimming: 6 bases; J trimming: 5 bases; junction bases outside the gene matches: 7. Per the germline V gene, CDR1 is MNHEY and CDR2 is SVGEGT. The CDR3 protein is CASRQDRGAYGYTF. CDR3 nucleotide sequence: TGTGCCAGCAGACAGGACAGGGGCGCGTATGGCTACACCTTC.

This clonotype was detected only a few times. The rearrangement links TRBV18 to TRBJ1-5, with no clear D. CDR1 is KGHSH, CDR2 LQKENI, per germline. With 5 bases removed from V and 7 bases from J, the gap between germline ends came to 12 bases. This CDR3 is built from 13 residues. In nucleotides, the CDR3 is TGTGCCAGCTCAGTAGCGACACTACAGCCCCAGCATTTT. As protein: CASSVATLQPQHF.

This clonotype was recorded many times. The chain uses TRBV6-1 and TRBJ1-5; possible D gene TRBD1, 6 bases. The V gene lost 4 bases and the J gene lost 2 bases, with 18 bases spanning the gap. This CDR3 comprises 17 residues. Germline values: CDR1 MNHNS, CDR2 SASEGT. The CDR3 bases are TGTGCCAGCAGTGTTCTGGGGGGGCAAATAGGCAATCAGCCCCAGCATTTT. It translates to CASSVLGGQIGNQPQHF.

This clonotype was counted ten times or more. The chain is built from TRBV7-2 and TRBJ1-2; the match to TRBD1 covers 7 bases. Per the germline V gene, CDR1 is SGHTA and CDR2 is FQGNSA. CDR3 length equals 15 residues. The ends lost 8 bases at V and 8 bases at J; junction bases unmatched: 17. CDR3 DNA sequence: TGTGCCAGCGCCTCGAACAGGGGCCTGGGGGGCGGCTACACCTTC. Translation gives CASASNRGLGGGYTF.

This clonotype was detected only a few times. V usage is TRBV5-1 and J usage is TRBJ1-4; TRBD1 aligns across 7 bases. Trimming at V came to 0 bases and at J to 5 bases, leaving 4 bases not matched to a gene. The CDR3 runs to 15 residues. Germline assignment: CDR1 SGHRS and CDR2 YFSETQ. CDR3 in amino acids: CASSLEGTENEKLFF. DNA of the CDR3: TGCGCCAGCAGCTTGGAGGGGACAGAGAATGAAAAACTGTTTTTT.

This clonotype was observed a handful of times. V and J are TRBV7-9 and TRBJ1-1, with 7 bases fitting TRBD1. V lost 7 bases to trimming and J lost 8 bases; unmatched junction nucleotides: 4. This CDR3 region has 11 residues. From germline, CDR1 is SEHNR and CDR2 FQNEAQ (reference sequence). CDR3 region: CASNRQGEAFF. As DNA, the CDR3 is TGTGCCAGCAACCGACAGGGAGAAGCTTTCTTT. The entire variable domain, with the rest obtained from reference TRBV7-9 and TRBJ1-1, is as follows: DTGVSQNPRHKITKRGQNVTFRCDPISEHNRLYWYRQTLGQGPEFLTYFQNEAQLEKSRLLSDRFSAERPKGSFSTLEIQRTEQGDSAMYLCASNRQGEAFFGQGTRLTVV.

This clonotype was picked up many times. The chain uses TRBV11-2 and TRBJ2-7; D possibly corresponds to TRBD2 (7 bases). The CDR3 sequence is 14 residues long. The V and J ends lost 8 bases and 2 bases respectively, with 16 bases between them. In germline, CDR1 is SGHAT, CDR2 FQNNGV. CDR3 loop: CASGLSGGPYEQYF. In DNA, the CDR3 is TGTGCCAGCGGTCTTTCGGGGGGCCCCTACGAGCAGTACTTC.

In its sample, this clonotype was seen many times. The rearrangement links TRBV20-1 to TRBJ1-2, with D tentatively TRBD1 (5 bases). Trimming took 4 bases from V and 4 from J, leaving 10 bases between them. Germline V CDR1 and CDR2: DFQATT, SNEGSKA (reference sequence). The CDR3 runs 12 residues. CDR3 protein: CSANEGRYGYTF. CDR3 in DNA: TGCAGTGCTAACGAGGGGCGCTATGGCTACACCTTC.

This clonotype was counted only a few times. The genes are TRBV14 and TRBJ2-1; 8 bases align to TRBD1. Germline V gives CDR1 SGHDN, CDR2 FVKESK. The CDR3 consists of 16 residues. The V and J ends lost 5 bases and 8 bases, in that order; junction bases with no gene match: 14. CDR3 sequence: CASSLKSGTGTHEQFF. The CDR3 nucleotides are TGTGCCAGCAGCTTAAAGTCGGGGACAGGCACACATGAGCAGTTCTTC.

In this sample, this clonotype turned up many times. The chain uses TRBV28 and TRBJ2-3; no firm D call. Per the germline V gene, CDR1 is MDHEN and CDR2 is SYDVKM. The V end was cut by 6 bases, the J end by 6 bases, with 13 bases between. The CDR3 has 13 amino acids. CDR3: CASSVSEGDTQYF. CDR3 sequence (DNA): TGTGCCAGCAGCGTGTCCGAAGGGGATACGCAGTATTTT.

This clonotype was counted a few times. The V call is TRBV20-1, the J call TRBJ2-2; 10 bases are shared with TRBD1. CDR1 and CDR2 from the germline V gene are DFQATT and SNEGSKA (reference sequence). V trimming: 3 bases; J trimming: 5 bases; junction bases outside the gene matches: 6. The CDR3 extends over 15 amino acids. The CDR3: CSASSGTGDTGELFF. In nucleotides, the CDR3 is TGCAGTGCTAGTTCCGGGACAGGGGATACCGGGGAGCTGTTTTTT.

This clonotype was picked up many times. V and J are TRBV6-6 and TRBJ1-1, with TRBD1 matching 9 bases. Germline values: CDR1 MNHNY, CDR2 SVGAGI (reference sequence). V lost 2 bases and J lost 0; bases outside the gene matches: 10. This CDR3 has 18 residues. This chain's CDR3 is CASSYGLGTGWLNTEAFF. As DNA, the CDR3 is TGTGCCAGCAGTTACGGTTTGGGGACAGGGTGGTTGAACACTGAAGCTTTCTTT.

This clonotype was detected a few times. V gene TRBV9 combines with J gene TRBJ2-5, with D unresolved. Trimming took off 0 bases at V and 3 bases at J, with 6 bases between the two ends. Germline lookup yields CDR1 SGDLS and CDR2 YYNGEE. The CDR3 runs to 13 residues. CDR3 sequence: CASSVVPKETQYF. The CDR3 nucleotides read TGTGCCAGCAGCGTAGTTCCGAAAGAGACCCAGTACTTC. The whole variable domain, filled in from reference TRBV9 and TRBJ2-5, reads DSGVTQTPKHLITATGQRVTLRCSPRSGDLSVYWYQQSLDQGLQFLIQYYNGEERAKGNILERFSAQQFPDLHSELNLSSLELGDSALYFCASSVVPKETQYFGPGTRLLVL.

This clonotype appeared a single time. This chain joins TRBV5-1 and TRBJ2-5; D may be TRBD2 (5 bases). V dropped 0 bases and J dropped 2 bases, with 8 bases sitting between them. CDR1 is SGHRS and CDR2 is YFSETQ in the germline V gene. This CDR3 comprises 14 residues. Here the CDR3 reads CASSLDPGQETQYF. CDR3 coding DNA: TGCGCCAGCAGCTTGGACCCGGGACAAGAGACCCAGTACTTC.

This clonotype was observed at least ten times. The V and J genes are TRBV30 and TRBJ1-1; 10 nucleotides agree with TRBD1. CDR1 GTSNPN and CDR2 SVGIG come from the germline V gene (reference sequence). This CDR3 has 12 residues. The V segment lost 3 bases and the J segment 11 bases; nucleotides outside the gene matches: 6. The CDR3 DNA reads TGTGCCTGGAGCCGGACAGGGGGTGAGGCTTTCTTT. Translation: CAWSRTGGEAFF. Based on the CDR3 plus reference TRBV30 and TRBJ1-1, the full variable domain is SQTIHQWPATLVQPVGSPLSLECTVEGTSNPNLYWYRQAAGRGLQLLFYSVGIGQISSEVPQNLSASRPQDRQFILSSKKLLLSDSGFYLCAWSRTGGEAFFGQGTRLTVV.

The CDR3 region is CAIGGTDSQPQHF. The CDR3 bases are TGTGCCATCGGAGGGACAGATAGTCAGCCCCAGCATTTT. The J gene is TRBJ1-5, the V gene TRBV10-3; 7 nucleotides align to TRBD1. V dropped 8 bases and J dropped 6; count of bases not matched to a gene: 7. The CDR3 has 13 amino acids. From germline, CDR1 is ENHRY and CDR2 SYGVKD.

Many counts were recorded for this clonotype. The chain uses TRBV20-1 and TRBJ2-1; 13 bases match TRBD2. The length of the CDR3 is 15 residues. V shed 6 bases and J 9 bases; nucleotides not matched to a gene: 11. Germline assignment: CDR1 DFQATT and CDR2 SNEGSKA (reference sequence). The chain's CDR3 is CSARGTSGIRVEQFF. CDR3 coding DNA: TGCAGTGCAAGGGGGACTAGCGGGATTAGGGTTGAGCAGTTCTTC.

This clonotype occurred many times. This chain connects TRBV27 to TRBJ2-1; TRBD2 aligns across 8 bases. The CDR3 sequence is 17 residues long. Germline V gives CDR1 MNHEY, CDR2 SMNVEV (reference sequence). Trimming cost V 5 bases and J 7 bases; bases outside gene matches: 16. CDR3 coding DNA: TGTGCCAGCAGTCCTAAGATGCGCGGGAGGACCGGTAATGAGCAGTTCTTC. Encoded protein: CASSPKMRGRTGNEQFF.

This clonotype occurred many times. The chain recombines TRBV11-2 with TRBJ2-3; TRBD1 is a possible D gene (6 bases). Germline V gives CDR1 SGHAT, CDR2 FQNNGV. The CDR3 consists of 15 residues. The ends were cut back, 5 bases at V and 2 bases at J, with 14 bases in the middle. The CDR3 DNA follows: TGTGCCAGCAGCGTAGGGGGTACGGTCACAGATACGCAGTATTTT. It translates to CASSVGGTVTDTQYF.

This clonotype was recorded a few times. The chain couples TRBV7-2 to TRBJ1-4; the D is unclear. CDR3 length: 18 amino acids. Trimming cost V 1 base and J 0 bases, with 15 bases left between them. Germline V gene lookup returns CDR1 SGHTA and CDR2 FQGNSA. The CDR3 region has the DNA TGTGCCAGCAGCTTAGGGGCCAGGACCGTCTCAACTAATGAAAAACTGTTTTTT. This encodes CASSLGARTVSTNEKLFF.